This TCR beta chain was identified in a study of T-cell reconstitution after alpha-beta-depleted transplantation in children. Overall study results and limits: From surviving recipient T cells and thymic progenitors came the high day-60 TCRbeta diversity observed in some patients. At around two months after transplant, the alpha-beta T cells were reportedly derived from several hundred expanded clones that came from non-depleted graft cells.

This clonotype came up a few times. Its target is unknown. During its preparation, the TCRbeta library received unique molecular identifiers. TCRdb re-derived calls from the PCR reads in MiXCR, one entry per CDR3 protein. The data show 250,000 to 350,000 distinct CDR3 sequences, roughly 25% seen once. CDR1 SGHRS and CDR2 YFSETQ come from the germline V gene. CDR3 size: 16 residues. Trimming removed 1 base from V and 2 bases from J; junction bases left unmatched: 4. This rearrangement joins TRBV5-1 to TRBJ2-5; the match to TRBD1 covers 11 bases. Sequences were derived from PBMCs, mostly from graft donor cells, sampled 180 days after TCRalphabeta/CD19-depleted stem cell transplant. This TCR derives from a male patient between 10 and 17 years old who had a stem cell transplant for acute lymphoblastic leukemia, so the T cells may come from the graft donor. The CDR3, as DNA: TGCGCCAGCAGCTTGTGGACAGGGGGCTATCAAGAGACCCAGTACTTC. Residues: CASSLWTGGYQETQYF. Complete variable domain (other parts from reference TRBV5-1 and TRBJ2-5): KAGVTQTPRYLIKTRGQQVTLSCSPISGHRSVSWYQQTPGQGLQFLFEYFSETQRNKGNFPGRFSGRQFSNSRSEMNVSTLELGDSALYLCASSLWTGGYQETQYFGPGTRLLVL.